This T cell receptor beta chain was documented in a study of vaccination effects on CD4 cells after COVID-19 (dated by TCRdb to the early 2020s). As for the study more broadly: Participants received two doses of either the BNT162b2 or the mRNA-1273 mRNA SARS-CoV-2 vaccine. The study compared SARS-CoV-2 spike-specific CD4+ TCR repertoires before and after mRNA vaccination in COVID-19 convalescent patients and infection-naive vaccine recipients. A total of more than 8 COVID-19 convalescent patients and several SARS-CoV-2-naive healthy vaccine recipients were included in the full study. The Oncomine TCR Beta short-read assay on an Illumina iSeq 100 was used to sequence cultures from other donors in the study.

The ViraFEST assay stimulated PBMC with viral peptide pools and then used TCR sequencing to identify antigen-specific CD4+ T cell clonotypes by expansion. After roughly 11 days of culture, CD4+ T cells were isolated with the EasySep CD4+ T cell isolation kit. Negative nucleocapsid antibody results before and after vaccination confirmed that the healthy vaccine recipients had no prior SARS-CoV-2 infection. Each well held 1.5 million to 2 million PBMC cultured in IMDM containing around 5% human AB serum, roughly 9.6 IU/ml IL-2 and gentamicin, along with around 9.4 ug/ml peptides. Half of the culture medium was replaced with fresh IL-2-containing medium on days 3 and 7. Each peptide stimulation condition was cultured in triplicate wells unless otherwise noted. Using Ficoll-Paque Plus gradient centrifugation, PBMC were separated from whole blood and then either used fresh or cryopreserved at -140C. The overlapping peptide pools covered the spike proteins of SARS-CoV-2 as well as those of the common cold coronaviruses HCoV-NL63, HCoV-OC43 and HCoV-229E. The QIAamp micro DNA kit was used to extract genomic DNA from the cultured CD4+ T cells.

The protocol used for the library was the immunoSEQ multiplex PCR assay. DNA from the cultured and isolated CD4+ T cells underwent TCR beta CDR3 sequencing. The authors' analysis ran thus. Non-productive TCR sequences were discarded, and reads were trimmed to the CDR3 region, with only CDR3s of 7 or more amino acids retained. The MANAFEST web app was used to identify antigen-specific clonotypes by comparing expansion in peptide wells with expansion in reference cultures. To be called positive, a clone needed expansion at FDR<0.05 compared with the reference and with all other wells, an odds ratio greater than 5, and a frequency greater than 0.1% in two replicate wells. A clonotype was defined as cross-reactive if the clonotype was significantly expanded both in SARS-CoV-2 spike wells and in at least one common cold coronavirus spike condition. Levenshtein distance calculated with the stringdist R package was used to assess CDR3 similarity, and unrooted trees were constructed with ape in R 3.6.1. TCRdb limited this immuneACCESS table to in-frame rearrangements with V and J called. A share of clones is missing; checked studies link under half to unresolved V genes, and the rest is unexplained. The V and J calls and clone size are taken from that table; D and trimming were inferred from the DNA. For this sample there are 50,000 to 60,000 clones; roughly 70% appear just once. Approximately 16% of the sample is held by the ten biggest clonotypes.

The germline V gene (reference sequence) sets CDR1 to SEHNR and CDR2 to FQNEAQ. The CDR3 holds 18 amino acids from the cysteine to the phenylalanine. Of all the DNA, just the CDR3 is kept, 54 bases in frame from base 1. Trimming removed 3 bases from V and 3 bases from J, leaving 23 bases between the germline ends. Points the paper makes about the study in general: The study was limited by a small number of convalescent patients, and early post-infection timepoints were lacking. In healthy vaccine recipients, vaccine-induced clones were almost all SARS-CoV-2 mono-reactive, with only 1 of 255 cross-reactive with common cold coronaviruses. Both infection-induced and vaccine-induced clones contracted markedly at late post-vaccination timepoints, which is consistent with waning T cell responses.

Of note for this clone: Its antigen remains unidentified. Base qualities were left out, and no much larger clone turns up one base away.

The specimen was CD4+ T cells from PBMCs cultured with SARS-CoV-2 spike peptides, collected before COVID-19 vaccination. The sample's cell subset or site, from its label and the paper: SARS-CoV-2 spike overlapping peptide pool stimulation. The sequence links TRBV7-9 to TRBJ1-1, with the D gene not confidently named. The TCR comes from a human donor who received a COVID-19 vaccine. The nucleotide sequence is TGTGCCAGCAGCTTCCATGTCCGGGATATCTACACGGACACTGAAGCTTTCTTT. This yields the protein CASSFHVRDIYTDTEAFF.